This T cell receptor (beta chain) was observed in a study of T cells in Graves' hyperthyroidism and ophthalmopathy. Fresh 10 ml peripheral blood yielded PBMCs. Regarding the study as a whole: A model of 13 V-J features distinguished ophthalmopathy from stable hyperthyroidism.

This clonotype was seen many times. Its cognate antigen is unknown. TCR beta CDR3 region amplification was performed from RNA transcripts. TCR CDR3 underwent first-round RT-PCR with the HTBI primer set. TCRdb processed the multiplex PCR reads anew with MiXCR; each CDR3 protein has one entry. The sample lists hundreds of thousands of distinct CDR3 sequences, around 16% occurring once. Material for sequencing was blood. The origin of this receptor is a man aged 35 to 55 with Graves' hyperthyroidism.

CDR3 amino acids: CASSLPLNTEAFF. The CDR3 region has the DNA TGTGCCAGCAGCCTACCCCTGAACACTGAAGCTTTCTTT. The V gene is TRBV7-9, the J gene TRBJ1-1; D unclear. Germline CDR1 SEHNR, CDR2 FQNEAQ (reference sequence). The V gene lost 5 bases and the J gene lost 0 bases, with 7 bases spanning the gap. The CDR3 covers 13 residues.